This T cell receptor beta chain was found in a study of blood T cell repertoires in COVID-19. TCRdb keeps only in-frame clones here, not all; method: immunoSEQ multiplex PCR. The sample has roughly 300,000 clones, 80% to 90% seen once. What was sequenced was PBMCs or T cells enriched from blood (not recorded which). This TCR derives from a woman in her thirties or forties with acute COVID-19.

The CDR3 sequence: CASSEGTGSSYNEQFF. DNA for the CDR3: TGCGCCAGCAGTGAGGGTACGGGTAGCTCCTACAATGAGCAGTTCTTC. The genes are TRBV10-1 and TRBJ2-1; D is ambiguous. Looked up from germline, CDR1 is WNHNN and CDR2 is SYGVQD (reference sequence). CDR3 size: 16 residues. The V and J ends lost 2 bases and 0 bases respectively, with 11 bases between them.